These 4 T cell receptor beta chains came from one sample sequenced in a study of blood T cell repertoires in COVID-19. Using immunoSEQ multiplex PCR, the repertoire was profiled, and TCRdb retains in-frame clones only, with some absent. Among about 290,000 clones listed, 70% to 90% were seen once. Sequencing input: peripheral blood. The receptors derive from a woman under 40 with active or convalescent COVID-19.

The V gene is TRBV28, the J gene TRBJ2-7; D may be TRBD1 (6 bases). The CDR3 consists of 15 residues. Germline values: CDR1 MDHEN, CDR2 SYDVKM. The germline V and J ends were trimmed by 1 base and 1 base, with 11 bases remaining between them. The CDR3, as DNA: TGTGCCAGCAGTTTATCTGGGGGCGCGTCCTACGAGCAGTACTTC. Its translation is CASSLSGGASYEQYF.

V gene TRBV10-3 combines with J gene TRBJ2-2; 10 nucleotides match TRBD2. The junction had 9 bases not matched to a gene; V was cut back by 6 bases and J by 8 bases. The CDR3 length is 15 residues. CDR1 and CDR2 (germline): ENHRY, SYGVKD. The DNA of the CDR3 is TGTGCCATCAGGTCCAGCGGGGGGGCGGAAGGGGAGCTGTTTTTT. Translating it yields CAIRSSGGAEGELFF.

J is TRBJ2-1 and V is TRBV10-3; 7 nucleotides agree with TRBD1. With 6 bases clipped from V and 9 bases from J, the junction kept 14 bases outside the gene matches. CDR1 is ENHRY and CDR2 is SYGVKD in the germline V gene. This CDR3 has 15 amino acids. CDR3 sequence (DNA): TGTGCCATCAGCGGAACGACAGGGTATTCTATTGAGCAGTTCTTC. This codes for CAISGTTGYSIEQFF.

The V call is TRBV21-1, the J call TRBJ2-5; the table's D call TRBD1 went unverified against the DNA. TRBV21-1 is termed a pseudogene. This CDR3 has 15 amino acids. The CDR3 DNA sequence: TGTGCCAGCAGCAAATGCCCGGACAGGCAAGAGACCCAGTACTTC. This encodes CASSKCPDRQETQYF.